Presented here are 29 T cell receptor beta chains from one specimen sequenced in a study of shared clonotypes between healthy human individuals (TCRdb year 2020). Library preparation employed the immunoSEQ multiplex PCR assay. The table was pulled from immuneACCESS by TCRdb, which kept in-frame rearrangements only. Such tables lose some clones; where checked, under half of the loss comes from unresolved V genes, and the rest has no known cause. This sample gives under 1,100,000 clones in total; about 77% of them show up just once. Over 1.3% of the sample is taken by the ten largest. The sequenced sample was memory CD4+ T cells sorted from blood. Read against the paper, the sample's cell subset or site label means: CD45RA-negative fraction. The receptors stem from a man between 18 and 35 years old in good health.

The chain uses TRBV18 and TRBJ2-7, with D possibly being TRBD2 (6 bases). In germline, CDR1 is KGHSH, CDR2 LQKENI. The CDR3 contains 13 residues. Trimming cost V 8 bases and J 0 bases, with 11 bases left between them. This CDR3 is CASRGANSYEQYF. In nucleotides, the CDR3 is TGTGCCAGCCGCGGGGCAAACTCCTACGAGCAGTACTTC.

The chain joins TRBV5-1 to TRBJ2-7; 8 bases are a match to TRBD2. The CDR3 length is 14 residues. Germline CDR1 is SGHRS and CDR2 is YFSETQ. The ends lost 7 bases at V and 4 bases at J; junction bases unmatched: 10. CDR3 amino acids: CASGIGLAGYEQYF. For the CDR3, the DNA is TGCGCCAGCGGCATAGGACTAGCCGGTTACGAGCAGTACTTC.

The CDR3 DNA reads TGCGCCAGCAGCTGGGAGGGACTAGCGGGGAAAGAGACCCAGTACTTC. Translation: CASSWEGLAGKETQYF. This chain links TRBV5-1 with TRBJ2-5, with TRBD2 identical over 13 bases. This CDR3 spans 16 amino acids. The germline gives CDR1 SGHRS, CDR2 YFSETQ. With 3 bases clipped from V and 3 bases from J, the junction kept 5 bases outside the gene matches.

The chain links TRBV30 to TRBJ2-1; D not certain. Germline assignment: CDR1 GTSNPN and CDR2 SVGIG (reference sequence). V was trimmed by 2 bases and J by 11 bases, leaving 10 bases between them. The CDR3 totals 11 residues. The CDR3 protein is CAWSTEYQQFF. The CDR3 nucleotides are TGTGCCTGGAGTACGGAATATCAGCAGTTCTTC.

V gene TRBV7-9 combines with J gene TRBJ1-1; possible D gene TRBD1, 5 bases. Germline V CDR1 and CDR2: SEHNR, FQNEAQ (reference sequence). CDR3 length equals 15 residues. The V and J ends lost 5 bases and 5 bases respectively, with 18 bases between them. The CDR3 region is CASSSEPGLGTEAFF. The CDR3 region has the DNA TGTGCCAGCAGCAGCGAACCAGGGTTGGGTACTGAAGCTTTCTTT. Using reference TRBV7-9 and TRBJ1-1 for the parts outside the CDR3, the full variable domain is DTGVSQNPRHKITKRGQNVTFRCDPISEHNRLYWYRQTLGQGPEFLTYFQNEAQLEKSRLLSDRFSAERPKGSFSTLEIQRTEQGDSAMYLCASSSEPGLGTEAFFGQGTRLTVV.

The chain has TRBV5-4 and TRBJ2-5, with TRBD2 identical over 12 bases. Unmatched junction bases numbered 5, after V lost 7 bases and J lost 4 bases. The CDR3 contains 14 residues. Germline assignment: CDR1 SGHNT and CDR2 YYREEE (reference sequence). CDR3 sequence reads: CASWASGRAETQYF. For the CDR3, the DNA is TGTGCCAGCTGGGCTAGCGGGAGGGCAGAGACCCAGTACTTC.

The chain combines TRBV7-6 with TRBJ2-1, with TRBD2 matching over 9 bases. The CDR3 consists of 16 residues. CDR1 is SGHVS, CDR2 FNYEAQ, per germline. V was clipped by 5 bases and J by 4 bases; unmatched bases: 9. CDR3 in DNA: TGTGCCAGCAGCGCCCGTCCTAGCGGGGTTTACAATGAGCAGTTCTTC. Amino acid sequence: CASSARPSGVYNEQFF.

This clone came up a few times. This sample also contains other DNA sequences that code for the same CDR3. This chain links TRBV7-9 with TRBJ1-1, with no clear D. The germline V and J ends were trimmed by 5 bases and 4 bases, with 11 bases remaining between them. The CDR3 is 13 amino acids. Germline loops: CDR1 SEHNR, CDR2 FQNEAQ (reference sequence). In DNA form, the CDR3 reads TGTGCCAGCAGCCCTAGTGGGGTCACTGAAGCTTTCTTT. It encodes CASSPSGVTEAFF.

The V call is TRBV12-2, the J call TRBJ1-2. TRBV12-2 is classified as a pseudogene. The CDR3 is made up of 12 amino acids. The CDR3 spells CASRLADLGYTF. CDR3 coding DNA: TGTGCAAGTCGCTTAGCCGATTTGGGCTACACCTTC.

This chain connects TRBV7-3 to TRBJ2-2; 8 nucleotides align to TRBD1. V lost 2 bases and J lost 4; bases outside the gene matches: 6. The germline CDR1 and CDR2 sequences are SGHTA and FQGTGA. The CDR3 is made up of 16 amino acids. CDR3 loop: CASSLYGQGPTGELFF. In DNA, the CDR3 is TGTGCCAGCAGCTTATACGGACAGGGCCCCACCGGGGAGCTGTTTTTT.

Concerning this clone itself: Other DNA sequences in this specimen translate into the identical CDR3. V gene TRBV29-1 combines with J gene TRBJ1-3; no reliable D call. The CDR3 length is 12 residues. From germline, CDR1 is SQVTM and CDR2 ANQGSEA. V was shortened by 3 bases and J by 1 base, with 4 bases between the two germline ends. The CDR3 DNA is TGCAGCGTTGAGGGGTCTGGAAACACCATATATTTT. Amino acids: CSVEGSGNTIYF.

Regarding this clone: Other DNA sequences within the sample encode an identical CDR3. The chain uses TRBV5-1 and TRBJ2-2, with D perhaps matching TRBD1 (6 bases). This CDR3 has 13 amino acids. The germline V gene has CDR1 SGHRS and CDR2 YFSETQ. Trimming took 5 bases from V and 5 from J, leaving 10 bases between them. CDR3 loop: CASSSQGTGELFF. CDR3 in DNA: TGCGCCAGCAGTTCCCAGGGGACCGGGGAGCTGTTTTTT. Using reference TRBV5-1 and TRBJ2-2 for the parts outside the CDR3, the full variable domain is KAGVTQTPRYLIKTRGQQVTLSCSPISGHRSVSWYQQTPGQGLQFLFEYFSETQRNKGNFPGRFSGRQFSNSRSEMNVSTLELGDSALYLCASSSQGTGELFFGEGSRLTVL.

This clone was seen just once. The junction departs from the called germline gene at one end, perhaps through a read error. In DNA, the CDR3 is TGCGCCAGCAGTTTGGACGGTGGATATAATTCACCCCTCCACTTT. Its protein is CASSLDGGYNSPLHF. J is TRBJ1-6 and V is TRBV5-1; D call uncertain. The length of the CDR3 is 15 residues. Germline-derived CDR1 and CDR2 are SGHRS and YFSETQ.

The chain uses TRBV30 and TRBJ1-2; no firm D call. This CDR3 is built from 13 residues. Trimming cost V 2 bases and J 6 bases, with 13 bases left between them. CDR1 GTSNPN and CDR2 SVGIG come from the germline V gene (reference sequence). CDR3 in DNA: TGTGCCTGGAGTAGGCCACGGGATAATGGCTACACCTTC. It yields the protein CAWSRPRDNGYTF.

The chain uses TRBV7-8 and TRBJ1-1; no clear D. The CDR3 loop spans 14 amino acids. The V gene's germline CDR1 is SGHVS and CDR2 FQNEAQ. Trimming cost V 5 bases and J 5 bases, with 15 bases left between them. CDR3 loop: CASSTGNDGTEAFF. The CDR3 region has the DNA TGTGCCAGCAGCACTGGGAACGACGGGACTGAAGCTTTCTTT.

The genes are TRBV10-2 and TRBJ2-7; TRBD1 or TRBD2 may be the D gene (6 bases each). The CDR3 is made up of 16 amino acids. Germline V gene data show CDR1 as WSHSY and CDR2 as SAAADI. Deletions cut 8 bases from V and 7 bases from J, with 27 bases between. CDR3 residues: CASEEGGLLAEGEQYF. For the CDR3, the DNA is TGCGCCAGCGAGGAAGGGGGGCTTCTGGCAGAGGGAGAGCAGTACTTC.

The chain carries TRBV7-8 and TRBJ2-5, with a possible D match to TRBD2 (6 bases). V lost 4 bases to trimming and J lost 4 bases, with 13 bases between them. Germline V lookup: CDR1 SGHVS, CDR2 FQNEAQ. This CDR3 is 14 amino acids long. The CDR3, as DNA: TGTGCCAGCAGCTGGAGGGCCTCGGGAGAGACCCAGTACTTC. It encodes CASSWRASGETQYF.

This chain joins TRBV5-1 and TRBJ2-7; D is tentatively TRBD1 or TRBD2 (5 bases each). The V gene lost 4 bases and the J gene lost 5 bases, with 16 bases spanning the gap. Per germline, CDR1 SGHRS and CDR2 YFSETQ. CDR3 length equals 14 residues. In DNA form, the CDR3 reads TGCGCCAGCAGCCACGGGACGGATGGGAACGAGCAGTACTTC. Protein: CASSHGTDGNEQYF.

This chain connects TRBV6-6 to TRBJ2-1; D might be TRBD1 (6 bases). The CDR3 has 15 residues. The V and J ends lost 9 bases and 7 bases respectively, with 22 bases between them. Germline V CDR1 and CDR2: MNHNY, SVGAGI (reference sequence). The CDR3 DNA sequence: TGTGCCAGTCTTTTAGAGGCAGGGGTTAAGAATGAGCAGTTCTTC. It is translated as CASLLEAGVKNEQFF.

This clone was detected once. Additional DNA sequences in this sample encode the identical CDR3. The chain recombines TRBV6-5 with TRBJ2-7, with TRBD1 matching 9 bases. The J segment lost 0 bases and the V segment lost 6 bases, leaving 6 bases of the junction unmatched. The CDR3 has 15 residues. Looked up from germline, CDR1 is MNHEY and CDR2 is SVGAGI. The CDR3, as DNA: TGTGCCAGCAGGCCTCCGGGACAGGGCTCCTACGAGCAGTACTTC. Its protein is CASRPPGQGSYEQYF.

The chain is built from TRBV5-1 and TRBJ1-4, with D maybe TRBD1 (5 bases). Germline-derived CDR1 and CDR2 are SGHRS and YFSETQ. This CDR3 comprises 17 residues. Trimming removed 1 base from V and 0 bases from J, with 13 bases in between. CDR3 nucleotides: TGCGCCAGCAGCTTGTCCCCCGGGGGGACAACTAATGAAAAACTGTTTTTT. It yields the protein CASSLSPGGTTNEKLFF.

In the case of this clone: Given a far larger clone just one base away, this is likely a sequencing read error. The V gene is TRBV7-9, the J gene TRBJ2-7; 7 nucleotides match TRBD1. The CDR3 spans 11 residues. Germline CDR1 and CDR2: SEHNR and FQNEAQ (reference sequence). With V trimmed by 6 bases and J by 6 bases, 2 bases remained unmatched. For the CDR3, the DNA is TGTGCCAGCAGTGACAGGGTCGAGCAGTACTTC. It specifies CASSDRVEQYF.

The rearrangement uses TRBV12-5 and TRBJ2-3; D is unresolved. Trimming pared 7 bases from V and 6 bases from J, leaving 20 bases between. The CDR3 runs 15 residues. Germline V gives CDR1 LGHNT, CDR2 FRNRAP. This CDR3 is CASAVMGAGLDTQYF. CDR3 bases: TGTGCTAGTGCCGTGATGGGCGCAGGATTGGATACGCAGTATTTT.

The gene calls are TRBV7-9 and TRBJ2-2, with 8 bases aligning to TRBD2. Germline-derived CDR1 and CDR2 are SEHNR and FQNEAQ (reference sequence). This CDR3 has 17 amino acids. The V segment lost 0 bases and the J segment 6 bases; nucleotides outside the gene matches: 9. CDR3 bases: TGTGCCAGCAGCTTAGCGCGCGGGAGACTAGCGTCCGGGGAGCTGTTTTTT. Translating gives CASSLARGRLASGELFF.

The gene calls are TRBV7-9 and TRBJ2-3, with 10 nucleotides matching TRBD2. The CDR3 runs to 18 residues. V lost 1 base, J lost 1 base, and 8 bases stayed unmatched. Germline lookup yields CDR1 SEHNR and CDR2 FQNEAQ (reference sequence). The DNA of the CDR3 is TGTGCCAGCAGCTTAGGCCGGGCCGGGACTAGCGGCACAGATACGCAGTATTTT. This encodes CASSLGRAGTSGTDTQYF.

On this clone itself: This probably arose from a read error, given a far larger clone one base away. The rearrangement links TRBV6-5 to TRBJ2-3; D call uncertain. Germline loops: CDR1 MNHEY, CDR2 SVGAGI. This CDR3 region has 12 residues. Deletions cut 9 bases from V and 5 bases from J, with 12 bases between. CDR3 nucleotides: TGTGCCAGTCGTCCCTCCATAGATACGCAGTATTTT. Translated, it gives CASRPSIDTQYF.

This clone came up many times. The chain couples TRBV4-1 to TRBJ1-2; perhaps TRBD1 as D (6 bases). Germline CDR1 is MGHRA and CDR2 is YSYEKL. The length of the CDR3 is 14 residues. The V end lost 4 bases, the J end lost 5 bases, and 14 bases lay between the germline ends. The CDR3 bases are TGCGCCAGCAGCCGGCAGGGGTTGGGGTATGGCTACACCTTC. Its protein product is CASSRQGLGYGYTF.

J is TRBJ2-4 and V is TRBV6-5; 8 bases line up with TRBD1. Germline V CDR1 and CDR2: MNHEY, SVGAGI. Trimming took 0 bases from V and 9 from J; bases not matched to a gene: 7. The CDR3 runs to 15 residues. The CDR3 bases are TGTGCCAGCAGTTACTCACGGACAGGGTGGGCCATTCAGTACTTC. Amino acid sequence: CASSYSRTGWAIQYF.

This chain connects TRBV5-1 to TRBJ1-2; 7 bases fit TRBD1. Germline V gene lookup returns CDR1 SGHRS and CDR2 YFSETQ. The CDR3 extends over 14 amino acids. Trimming took 6 bases from V and 2 from J; bases not matched to a gene: 7. CDR3 region: CASTAEQGNYGYTF. In DNA form, the CDR3 reads TGCGCCAGCACCGCGGAACAGGGGAACTATGGCTACACCTTC.